Listed here are 5 T cell receptor beta chains from one sample, sequenced in a study of blood T cell repertoires in COVID-19. The assay was immunoSEQ multiplex PCR, and TCRdb's table has in-frame clones only and misses some. The repertoire holds more than 90,000 clones, with 85% as singletons. What was sequenced was peripheral blood. Receptor source: an older woman with active or convalescent COVID-19.

The chain has TRBV7-8 and TRBJ2-7; D perhaps matches TRBD1 (6 bases). The CDR3 totals 12 residues. Trimming took off 6 bases at V and 4 bases at J, with 10 bases between the two ends. Germline V gene data show CDR1 as SGHVS and CDR2 as FQNEAQ. The CDR3 region is CASSNREYEQYF. The CDR3 DNA reads as TGTGCCAGCAGTAACAGGGAGTACGAGCAGTACTTC.

This chain connects TRBV11-3 to TRBJ2-5, with 12 bases that match TRBD2. The CDR3 contains 15 residues. V shed 5 bases, J shed 3 bases, and the junction held 4 bases outside the gene matches. Per the germline V gene, CDR1 is SGHNT and CDR2 is YENEEA. This CDR3 is CASSNGLAGKETQYF. In DNA, the CDR3 is TGTGCCAGCAGCAATGGACTAGCGGGAAAAGAGACCCAGTACTTC.

The V gene is TRBV9, the J gene TRBJ2-1, with 7 bases lining up with TRBD1. CDR3 length: 17 amino acids. V was clipped by 3 bases and J by 3 bases; unmatched bases: 12. CDR1 is SGDLS and CDR2 is YYNGEE in the germline V gene. The CDR3 DNA reads TGTGCCAGCAGCGCCACGACAGGGATTGGGGTCTACAATGAGCAGTTCTTC. Translating gives CASSATTGIGVYNEQFF.

The chain recombines TRBV4-2 with TRBJ2-2, with D tentatively TRBD1 (6 bases). Germline V gene lookup returns CDR1 LGHNA and CDR2 YNFKEQ. The CDR3 spans 16 residues. V was trimmed by 0 bases and J by 7 bases, leaving 15 bases between them. Here the CDR3 DNA reads TGTGCCAGCAGCCAAGAAGGACAGACCTCGGGCGGGGAGCTGTTTTTT. This encodes CASSQEGQTSGGELFF.

Notes on this clone: Sequence at one end of the junction differs from germline and may be a read error. The chain uses TRBV7-7 and TRBJ2-2; 10 nucleotides align to TRBD1. This CDR3 region has 20 residues. CDR1 is SSHAT, CDR2 FNYEAQ, per germline (reference sequence). CDR3 protein: CASSLAFDRGQVRNTGELFF. CDR3 coding DNA: TGTGCTAGCAGCTTAGCTTTCGACAGGGGGCAAGTCCGAAACACCGGGGAGCTGTTTTTT.